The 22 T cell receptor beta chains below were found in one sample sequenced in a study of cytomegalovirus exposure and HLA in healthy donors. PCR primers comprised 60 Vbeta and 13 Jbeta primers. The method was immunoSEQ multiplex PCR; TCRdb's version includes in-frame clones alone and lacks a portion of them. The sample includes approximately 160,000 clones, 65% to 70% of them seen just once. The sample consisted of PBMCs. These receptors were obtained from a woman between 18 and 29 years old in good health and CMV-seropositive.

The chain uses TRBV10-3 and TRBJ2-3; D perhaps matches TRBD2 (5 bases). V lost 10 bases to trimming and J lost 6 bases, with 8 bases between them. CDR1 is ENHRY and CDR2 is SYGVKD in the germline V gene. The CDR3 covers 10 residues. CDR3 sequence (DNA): TGTGCCACCGGGGTGGATACGCAGTATTTT. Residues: CATGVDTQYF.

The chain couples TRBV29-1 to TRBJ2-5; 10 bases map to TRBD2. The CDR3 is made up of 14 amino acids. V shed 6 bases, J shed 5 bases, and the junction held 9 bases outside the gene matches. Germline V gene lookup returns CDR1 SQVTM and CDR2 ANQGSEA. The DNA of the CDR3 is TGCAGCGTGGACAGCGGGAGGGCCTCGGAGACCCAGTACTTC. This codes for CSVDSGRASETQYF. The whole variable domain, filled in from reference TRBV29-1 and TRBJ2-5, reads SAVISQKPSRDICQRGTSLTIQCQVDSQVTMMFWYRQQPGQSLTLIATANQGSEATYESGFVIDKFPISRPNLTFSTLTVSNMSPEDSSIYLCSVDSGRASETQYFGPGTRLLVL.

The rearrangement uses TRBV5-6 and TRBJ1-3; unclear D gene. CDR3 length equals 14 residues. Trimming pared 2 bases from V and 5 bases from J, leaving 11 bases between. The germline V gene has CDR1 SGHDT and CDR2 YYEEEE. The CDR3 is CASSFSGSRNTIYF. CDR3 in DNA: TGTGCCAGCAGCTTCTCCGGGAGCCGAAACACCATATATTTT.

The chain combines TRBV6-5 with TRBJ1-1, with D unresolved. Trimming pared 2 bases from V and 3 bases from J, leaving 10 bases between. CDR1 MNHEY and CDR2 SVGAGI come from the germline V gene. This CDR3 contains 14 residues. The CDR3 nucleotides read TGTGCCAGCAGTTACCTAATTACGGACACTGAAGCTTTCTTT. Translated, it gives CASSYLITDTEAFF.

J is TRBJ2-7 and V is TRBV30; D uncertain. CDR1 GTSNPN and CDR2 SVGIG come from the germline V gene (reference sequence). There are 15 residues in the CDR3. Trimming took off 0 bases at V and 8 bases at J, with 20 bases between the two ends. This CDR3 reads CAWSVGVLSPRQQYF. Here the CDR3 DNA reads TGTGCCTGGAGTGTAGGCGTATTATCCCCCAGGCAGCAGTACTTC.

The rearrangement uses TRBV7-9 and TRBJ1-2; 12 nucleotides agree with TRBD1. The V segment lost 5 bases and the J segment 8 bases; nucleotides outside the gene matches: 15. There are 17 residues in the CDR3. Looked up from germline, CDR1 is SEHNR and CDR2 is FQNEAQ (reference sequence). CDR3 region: CASSDPGTGGGNRGYTF. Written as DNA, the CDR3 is TGTGCCAGCAGCGATCCCGGGACAGGGGGCGGGAATCGAGGCTACACCTTC.

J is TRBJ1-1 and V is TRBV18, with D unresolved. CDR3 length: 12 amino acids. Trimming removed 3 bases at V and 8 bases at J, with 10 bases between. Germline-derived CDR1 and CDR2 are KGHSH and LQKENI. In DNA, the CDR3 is TGTGCCAGCTCACCCACCACAGCCGAAGCTTTCTTT. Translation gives CASSPTTAEAFF.

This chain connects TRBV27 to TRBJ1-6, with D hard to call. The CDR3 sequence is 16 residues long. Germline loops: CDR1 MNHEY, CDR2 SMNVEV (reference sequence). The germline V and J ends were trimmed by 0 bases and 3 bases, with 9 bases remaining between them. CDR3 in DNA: TGTGCCAGCAGTTTATCGTTGTTCGGCTATAATTCACCCCTCCACTTT. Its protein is CASSLSLFGYNSPLHF.

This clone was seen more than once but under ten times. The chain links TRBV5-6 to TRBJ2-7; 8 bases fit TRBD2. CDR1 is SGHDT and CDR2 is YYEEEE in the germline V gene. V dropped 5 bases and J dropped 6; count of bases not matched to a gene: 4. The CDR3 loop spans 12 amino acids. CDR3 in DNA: TGTGCCAGCAGTCGGGGGGGGTTCGAGCAGTACTTC. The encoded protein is CASSRGGFEQYF.

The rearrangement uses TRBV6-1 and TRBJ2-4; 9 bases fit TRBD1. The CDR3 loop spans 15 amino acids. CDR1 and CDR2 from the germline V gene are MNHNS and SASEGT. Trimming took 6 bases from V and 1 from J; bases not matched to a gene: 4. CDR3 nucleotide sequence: TGTGCCAGCAGGGGGACAGGGAATGCCAAAAACATTCAGTACTTC. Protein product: CASRGTGNAKNIQYF.

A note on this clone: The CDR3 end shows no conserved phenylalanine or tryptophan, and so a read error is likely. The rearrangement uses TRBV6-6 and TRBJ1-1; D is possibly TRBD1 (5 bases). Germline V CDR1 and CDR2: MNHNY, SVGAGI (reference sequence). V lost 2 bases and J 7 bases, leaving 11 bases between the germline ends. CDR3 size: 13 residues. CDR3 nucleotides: TGTGCCAGCAGTTACGGGGCAGGCTATGAAGCTTTCCTT. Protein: CASSYGAGYEAFL.

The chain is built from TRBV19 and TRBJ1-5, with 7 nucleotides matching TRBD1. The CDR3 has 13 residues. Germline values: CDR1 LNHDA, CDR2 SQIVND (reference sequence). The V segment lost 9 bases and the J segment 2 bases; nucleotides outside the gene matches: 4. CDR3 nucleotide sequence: TGTGCCAGCAGGGGGTTAGGCAATCAGCCCCAGCATTTT. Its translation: CASRGLGNQPQHF.

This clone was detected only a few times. The DNA for the CDR3 is TGTGCCAGCAGCCCCTGGGCGAACACTGAAGCTTTCTTT. Translation gives CASSPWANTEAFF. V is TRBV11-2 and J is TRBJ1-1; D gene uncertain. CDR1 is SGHAT and CDR2 is FQNNGV in the germline V gene. This CDR3 is built from 13 residues. V was clipped by 5 bases and J by 1 base, with 8 bases between them. Together with reference TRBV11-2 and TRBJ1-1, the CDR3 gives the full variable domain: EAGVAQSPRYKIIEKRQSVAFWCNPISGHATLYWYQQILGQGPKLLIQFQNNGVVDDSQLPKDRFSAERLKGVDSTLKIQPAKLEDSAVYLCASSPWANTEAFFGQGTRLTVV.

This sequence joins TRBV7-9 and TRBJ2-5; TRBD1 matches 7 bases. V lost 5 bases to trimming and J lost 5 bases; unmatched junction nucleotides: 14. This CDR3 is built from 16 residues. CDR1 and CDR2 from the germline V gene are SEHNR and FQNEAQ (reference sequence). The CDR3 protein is CASSGLRGKVDETQYF. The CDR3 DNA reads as TGTGCCAGCAGCGGTCTCAGGGGGAAGGTGGATGAGACCCAGTACTTC.

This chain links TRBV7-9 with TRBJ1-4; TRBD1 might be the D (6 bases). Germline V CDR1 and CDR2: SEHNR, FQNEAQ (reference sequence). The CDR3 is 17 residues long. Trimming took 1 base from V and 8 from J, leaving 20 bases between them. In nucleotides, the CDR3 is TGTGCCAGCAGCTTAGGAGGGGGTTCCGTTGGTCGGGAAAAACTGTTTTTT. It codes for CASSLGGGSVGREKLFF.

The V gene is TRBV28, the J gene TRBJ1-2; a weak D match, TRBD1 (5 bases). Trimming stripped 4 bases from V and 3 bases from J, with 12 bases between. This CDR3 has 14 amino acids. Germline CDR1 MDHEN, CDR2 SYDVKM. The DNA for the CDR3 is TGTGCCAGCAGTTACCCGGACACGGACTATGGCTACACCTTC. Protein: CASSYPDTDYGYTF.

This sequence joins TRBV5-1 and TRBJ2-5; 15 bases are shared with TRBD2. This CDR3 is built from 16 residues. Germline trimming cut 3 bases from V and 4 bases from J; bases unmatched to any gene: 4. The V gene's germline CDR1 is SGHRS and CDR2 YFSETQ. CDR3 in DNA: TGCGCCAGCAGCTCTTCGGGACTAGCGGGAGGAGAGACCCAGTACTTC. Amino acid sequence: CASSSSGLAGGETQYF.

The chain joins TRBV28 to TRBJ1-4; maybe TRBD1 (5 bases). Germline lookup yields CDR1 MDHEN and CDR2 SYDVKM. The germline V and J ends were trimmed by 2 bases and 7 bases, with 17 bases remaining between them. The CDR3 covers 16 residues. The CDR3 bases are TGTGCCAGCAGTTTAGCCCGTTCGGGGGGGGGTGAAAAACTGTTTTTT. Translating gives CASSLARSGGGEKLFF. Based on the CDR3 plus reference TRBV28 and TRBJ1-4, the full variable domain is DVKVTQSSRYLVKRTGEKVFLECVQDMDHENMFWYRQDPGLGLRLIYFSYDVKMKEKGDIPEGYSVSREKKERFSLILESASTNQTSMYLCASSLARSGGGEKLFFGSGTQLSVL.

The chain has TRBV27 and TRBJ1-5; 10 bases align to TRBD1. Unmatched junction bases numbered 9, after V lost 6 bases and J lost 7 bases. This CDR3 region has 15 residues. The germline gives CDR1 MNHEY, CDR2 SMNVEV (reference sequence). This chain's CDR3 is CASSRGQGVGQPQHF. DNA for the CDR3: TGTGCCAGCAGCCGCGGACAGGGGGTAGGCCAGCCCCAGCATTTT.

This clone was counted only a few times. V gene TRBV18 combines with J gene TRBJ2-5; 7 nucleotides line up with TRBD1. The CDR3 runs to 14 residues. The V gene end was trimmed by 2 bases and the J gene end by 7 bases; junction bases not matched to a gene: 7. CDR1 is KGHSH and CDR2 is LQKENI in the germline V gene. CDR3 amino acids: CASSPEAGGVTQYF. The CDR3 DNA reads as TGTGCCAGCTCACCAGAAGCAGGGGGAGTGACCCAGTACTTC.

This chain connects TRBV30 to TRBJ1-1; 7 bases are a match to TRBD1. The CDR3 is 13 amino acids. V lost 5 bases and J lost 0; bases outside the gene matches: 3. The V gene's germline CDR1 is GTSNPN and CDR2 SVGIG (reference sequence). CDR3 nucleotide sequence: TGTGCCTGGGGGGGACAGTTGAACACTGAAGCTTTCTTT. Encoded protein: CAWGGQLNTEAFF.

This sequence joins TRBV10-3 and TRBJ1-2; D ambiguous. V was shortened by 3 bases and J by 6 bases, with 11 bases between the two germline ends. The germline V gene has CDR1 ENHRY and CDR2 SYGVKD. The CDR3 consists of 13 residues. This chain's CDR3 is CAISEGGSDGYTF. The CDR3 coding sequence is TGTGCCATCAGTGAAGGAGGGAGCGATGGCTACACCTTC.